The following is a T cell receptor beta chain sequence with its context. Its antigen is undetermined. The germline gives CDR1 SGHRS, CDR2 YFSETQ. The CDR3 sequence is 15 residues long. The V segment lost 1 base and the J segment 2 bases; nucleotides outside the gene matches: 2. Memory CD4+ T cells were sorted as CD4+CD45RO+CD25- cells. Study outcomes and limitations: Tumor-infiltrating Treg TCR alpha and beta sequences overlapped most with tumor naive CD4+ T cells, then blood naive.

After constant-region reverse-primer amplification, full-length variable regions underwent semi-nested PCR with Nested Universal Primer A. TCRdb recomputed calls from the 5' RACE reads with MiXCR, one row per CDR3 protein. The sample contains roughly 69,000 distinct CDR3 sequences, approximately 23% of which appear only once. The clonotype originates from a female donor with breast cancer. The chain carries TRBV5-1 and TRBJ2-1; 8 bases map to TRBD2. Sequencing was performed on memory CD4+ T cells sorted from a lymph node. The subset: memory CD4+ T cells, CD4+CD45RO+CD25-. CDR3 sequence: CASSLNSGTYNEQFF. Written as DNA, the CDR3 is TGCGCCAGCAGCTTGAATAGCGGGACCTACAATGAGCAGTTCTTC.